Following are 19 T cell receptor beta chains from one sample sequenced in a study of blood T cell repertoires in COVID-19. Assay used: immunoSEQ multiplex PCR; TCRdb lists only in-frame clones, some missing. The sample records some 200,000 clones, 80% to 85% being singletons. Sequencing was performed on peripheral blood. The receptors were sampled from a woman in her 70s with COVID-19, enrolled during active disease.

V gene TRBV7-2 combines with J gene TRBJ2-2; D gene uncertain. This CDR3 is 14 amino acids long. Trimming shortened V by 3 bases and J by 6 bases, and 11 bases separated the two germline ends. Germline-derived CDR1 and CDR2 are SGHTA and FQGNSA. The CDR3 DNA reads as TGTGCCAGCAGCTTCTCCCCGGTCCCCGGGGAGCTGTTTTTT. It codes for CASSFSPVPGELFF.

This clone was detected only once. The V and J genes are TRBV5-4 and TRBJ2-5, with TRBD2 matching 11 bases. From germline, CDR1 is SGHNT and CDR2 YYREEE (reference sequence). V was clipped by 1 base and J by 5 bases; unmatched bases: 4. The CDR3 length is 15 residues. The CDR3 region is CASSLTSGSWETQYF. In DNA form, the CDR3 reads TGTGCCAGCAGCTTGACTAGCGGGAGTTGGGAGACCCAGTACTTC. Supplemented by reference TRBV5-4 and TRBJ2-5, the full variable domain reads ETGVTQSPTHLIKTRGQQVTLRCSSQSGHNTVSWYQQALGQGPQFIFQYYREEENGRGNFPPRFSGLQFPNYSSELNVNALELDDSALYLCASSLTSGSWETQYFGPGTRLLVL.

The chain is built from TRBV15 and TRBJ1-1; 8 nucleotides agree with TRBD1. This CDR3 has 15 residues. The junction had 8 bases not matched to a gene; V was cut back by 3 bases and J by 5 bases. In germline, CDR1 is LNHNV, CDR2 YYDKDF (reference sequence). CDR3 protein: CATSSFTGGLTEAFF. In DNA, the CDR3 is TGTGCCACCAGCAGCTTCACAGGGGGTCTTACTGAAGCTTTCTTT.

The chain employs TRBV9 and TRBJ2-1; TRBD2 is a possible D gene (6 bases). Germline CDR1 reads SGDLS; CDR2 reads YYNGEE. The V end lost 2 bases, the J end lost 5 bases, and 14 bases lay between the germline ends. This CDR3 has 15 amino acids. The chain's CDR3 is CASSVYGSVDNEQFF. Here the CDR3 DNA reads TGTGCCAGCAGCGTTTACGGGAGTGTGGACAATGAGCAGTTCTTC.

This clone was found a few times. This chain links TRBV6-6 with TRBJ1-1; D ambiguous. The V end lost 5 bases, the J end lost 3 bases, and 10 bases lay between the germline ends. CDR1 is MNHNY and CDR2 is SVGAGI in the germline V gene (reference sequence). The CDR3 has 13 residues. The CDR3 nucleotides are TGTGCCAGCAGTGCCGGCGGGGACACTGAAGCTTTCTTT. This encodes CASSAGGDTEAFF.

The chain links TRBV21-1 to TRBJ1-2. TRBV21-1 counts as a pseudogene. The CDR3 is 16 residues long. The CDR3 DNA follows: TGTGCCAGCAGCTCCCTGGACGGGAAATCTAACTATGGCTACACCTTC. Its translation: CASSSLDGKSNYGYTF.

The V and J genes are TRBV5-6 and TRBJ1-2; D uncertain. This CDR3 comprises 14 residues. Per germline, CDR1 SGHDT and CDR2 YYEEEE. V was pared by 0 bases and J by 8 bases, with 14 bases between. The CDR3 nucleotides read TGTGCCAGCAGCTTGGTGCAGGCCCGTGGGGGCTACACCTTC. Translating it yields CASSLVQARGGYTF.

V gene TRBV18 combines with J gene TRBJ2-7; D uncertain. With 2 bases removed from V and 3 bases from J, the gap between germline ends came to 5 bases. The CDR3 runs 12 residues. Germline CDR1 reads KGHSH; CDR2 reads LQKENI. For the CDR3, the DNA is TGTGCCAGCTCACCAGCGCGCTACGAGCAGTACTTC. Translation: CASSPARYEQYF.

The chain joins TRBV5-1 to TRBJ1-2; tentative D call: TRBD1 (5 bases). Trimming pared 3 bases from V and 2 bases from J, leaving 8 bases between. The germline gives CDR1 SGHRS, CDR2 YFSETQ. The CDR3 length is 13 residues. The CDR3 DNA is TGCGCCAGCAGCTCGGCAGGGAACTATGGCTACACCTTC. Its protein is CASSSAGNYGYTF.

V and J are TRBV7-3 and TRBJ2-1, with 15 nucleotides matching TRBD2. The CDR3 sequence is 15 residues long. Trimming removed 5 bases from V and 12 bases from J; junction bases left unmatched: 8. From germline, CDR1 is SGHTA and CDR2 FQGTGA. CDR3 region: CASSQGLAGGLGQFF. In DNA, the CDR3 is TGTGCCAGCAGCCAAGGACTAGCGGGAGGGCTCGGGCAGTTCTTC.

In this sample, this clone turned up a few times. The V gene is TRBV11-2, the J gene TRBJ2-7; 14 bases map to TRBD2. Germline V gene data show CDR1 as SGHAT and CDR2 as FQNNGV. The V and J ends lost 5 bases and 4 bases, in that order; junction bases with no gene match: 7. The CDR3 sequence is 16 residues long. Here the CDR3 reads CASSTPGLAGVYEQYF. The CDR3 bases are TGTGCCAGCAGCACGCCGGGACTAGCGGGAGTGTACGAGCAGTACTTC.

The chain is built from TRBV5-1 and TRBJ2-1, with TRBD1 matching 10 bases. This CDR3 region has 15 residues. The V and J ends lost 4 bases and 5 bases, in that order; junction bases with no gene match: 6. The V gene's germline CDR1 is SGHRS and CDR2 YFSETQ. CDR3 protein: CASSLRTGGHNEQFF. The CDR3 region has the DNA TGCGCCAGCAGCCTGCGGACAGGGGGTCACAATGAGCAGTTCTTC.

V is TRBV18 and J is TRBJ1-1; 8 bases fit TRBD1. J was trimmed by 4 bases and V by 5 bases; bases with no gene match: 6. The CDR3 has 14 amino acids. Per germline, CDR1 KGHSH and CDR2 LQKENI. CDR3 amino acids: CASSTQGGSTEAFF. In nucleotides, the CDR3 is TGTGCCAGCTCAACACAGGGGGGGTCCACTGAAGCTTTCTTT.

The J gene is TRBJ1-5, the V gene TRBV5-5; D may be TRBD1 (5 bases). The V end lost 0 bases, the J end lost 6 bases, and 10 bases lay between the germline ends. Germline V gene data show CDR1 as SGHKS and CDR2 as YYEKEE (reference sequence). The CDR3 consists of 14 residues. CDR3 in amino acids: CASSLAGGPQPQHF. DNA of the CDR3: TGTGCCAGCAGCTTGGCGGGGGGACCTCAGCCCCAGCATTTT.

This rearrangement joins TRBV30 to TRBJ2-5; the D gene is possibly TRBD2 (5 bases). Per the germline V gene, CDR1 is GTSNPN and CDR2 is SVGIG (reference sequence). Trimming shortened V by 5 bases and J by 5 bases, and 12 bases separated the two germline ends. This CDR3 is built from 12 residues. The CDR3 nucleotides read TGTGCCTGGGGCCTAGCTGGGGAGACCCAGTACTTC. Its protein product is CAWGLAGETQYF.

This clone was seen once. This chain uses TRBV24-1 with TRBJ2-1; 8 bases agree with TRBD2. There are 16 residues in the CDR3. The germline V gene has CDR1 KGHDR and CDR2 SFDVKD. After removal of 3 bases from V and 7 bases from J, the junction contained 10 bases not matched to a gene. CDR3 DNA: TGTGCCACCAGTGATCCGGGACTAGATCTTCAAAATGAGCAGTTCTTC. This translates into CATSDPGLDLQNEQFF.

This clone was recorded once. The chain employs TRBV18 and TRBJ1-3; D may be TRBD1 (5 bases). Germline CDR1 reads KGHSH; CDR2 reads LQKENI. The ends were cut back, 1 base at V and 0 bases at J, with 10 bases in the middle. This CDR3 region has 16 residues. CDR3 DNA sequence: TGTGCCAGCTCACCACTCTCGGGACTCTCTGGAAACACCATATATTTT. Protein product: CASSPLSGLSGNTIYF.

The chain joins TRBV19 to TRBJ2-3, with D perhaps TRBD1 (5 bases). Between the trimmed V and J ends, which lost 8 bases and 2 bases, there was a span of 14 bases. The germline gives CDR1 LNHDA, CDR2 SQIVND (reference sequence). CDR3 length: 14 residues. The CDR3 nucleotides are TGTGCCAGTGGGGCCAAAGTCTCCACAGATACGCAGTATTTT. Translating gives CASGAKVSTDTQYF.

The gene calls are TRBV27 and TRBJ2-1; 9 bases agree with TRBD2. J gave up 6 bases and V 2 bases, and 17 bases lay outside the gene matches. The CDR3 is made up of 19 amino acids. Germline CDR1 and CDR2: MNHEY and SMNVEV (reference sequence). CDR3 bases: TGTGCCAGCAGTTTAAGGGGCGTGGCGGGAGGGCCAGGATTCAATGAGCAGTTCTTC. Translating gives CASSLRGVAGGPGFNEQFF.